This T cell receptor beta chain appears in the sequencing data of a study of PD-1 blockade in classical Hodgkin lymphoma (dated by TCRdb to 2018 to 2021). Regarding the research as a whole: Nivolumab dosing was 3 mg/kg intravenously every 2 weeks, continuing until either disease progression or unacceptable toxicity. The study used TCR beta sequencing and CyTOF to define a peripheral blood immune signature of response to PD-1 blockade in classical Hodgkin lymphoma.

The Qiagen DNeasy kit was used to extract genomic DNA from unsorted PBMCs and from the negatively selected CD4+ and CD8+ fractions. Using primers that anneal to V and J segments, immunoSEQ multiplex PCR amplified the TCR beta CDR3 regions. Amplification bias was minimized using a synthetic immune receptor repertoire, and residual bias was removed computationally after sequencing. The study's processing was this. Repertoire diversity was quantified as the Shannon entropy index using custom Python scripts. The unsorted, CD4+ and CD8+ repertoires were each analyzed separately, with the exception of combined analyses, where CD4+ and CD8+ sequences were merged in silico. Clonal expansion was defined as at least a 2-fold frequency increase after treatment relative to C1D1, with a pseudocount of 0.5 for undetected baseline clones. Clones with 0 or 1 copy at C1D1 were classified as singleton clones, and clones with 2 or more copies were classified as non-singleton clones. Clones expanded in unsorted samples were annotated as CD4+, CD8+ or unknown by matching protein sequences in sorted samples from the same patient. Diversity changes from C1D1 to C4D1 were tested in paired samples using Wilcoxon tests. As stored in TCRdb, this immuneACCESS dataset retains in-frame rearrangements with V and J assigned. A fraction of the clones does not appear; measured against another copy, unresolved V genes explain less than half of the discrepancy, and the remainder lacks a known reason. V, J and clone size reflect that table, while D and trimming were determined from the DNA. The table for this sample lists about 11,000 clones; around four fifths of them were counted only once. The ten largest clones represent roughly 5% of the sample.

Reading the label with the study, this specimen's time point is: cycle 2 day 1 (C2D1) of nivolumab. Every trial patient had relapsed following autologous stem cell transplantation, and prior brentuximab vedotin exposure was what differed among cohorts A, B and C. The trial cohort was composed of about 54 patients with relapsed/refractory classical Hodgkin lymphoma, for whom complete response, partial response or progressive disease was recorded as best overall response. In the multi-cohort phase II CheckMate 205 trial, trial patients received single-agent nivolumab. Best overall response was determined by an independent review committee according to the 2007 International Working Group response criteria. Trial PBMCs were collected immediately before nivolumab initiation (C1D1) and during therapy at cycle 2 day 1 and cycle 4 day 1. Peripheral blood was collected in 8 mL Vacutainer Cell Preparation Tubes, from which PBMCs were isolated by centrifugation and then cryopreserved.

Overall study results and their limits: Among trial patients, those achieving complete response had baseline diversity similar to that of newly diagnosed patients, while diversity was significantly lower in partial responders and progressors. A significant rise by C4D1 was seen in CD4+ but not CD8+ TCR diversity (p=0.0027 vs p=0.16), with the rise being most apparent in complete responders (p=0.02). The study was limited to a single clinical trial cohort, and causes of repertoire differences, possibly disease activity or prior therapy, remained undefined. Newly diagnosed patients were reported to have lower baseline TCR diversity than healthy donors, and relapsed/refractory patients were reported to have lower baseline TCR diversity still. Lower diversity was observed in patients in whom nivolumab was started less than 1 year after ASCT, and these patients were excluded from later analyses so that confounding by immune reconstitution would be avoided.

V loses 6 bases at its end and J loses 0 bases; junction bases beyond the gene matches: 8. Measured from the cysteine to the phenylalanine, the CDR3 is 16 residues long. The retained sequence is limited to the CDR3, 48 bases, with the frame set at the first base. CDR1 and CDR2 are read off the germline V gene (reference sequence) as MNHEY and SMNVEV. On this clone itself: Which antigen it targets is not known. The input lacks base qualities; no much larger clone sits a single base away.

The sequencing used peripheral blood mononuclear cells (PBMCs), collected before the second cycle of nivolumab. The chain is encoded by TRBV27 joined to TRBJ2-7; 10 nucleotides in the junction match TRBD2. This TCR was sampled from a human donor with classical Hodgkin lymphoma. For the CDR3, the sequence is CASRATGLAASYEQYF. The DNA reads as follows: TGTGCCAGCAGGGCAACTGGACTAGCGGCCTCCTACGAGCAGTACTTC.